This is a list of T cell receptor beta chains from one sample in a study of blood T cell repertoires in COVID-19. Assay used: immunoSEQ multiplex PCR; TCRdb lists only in-frame clones, some missing. The sample records about 45,000 clones, about 83% being singletons. The specimen sequenced was peripheral blood. The receptor set was obtained from an elderly man in a cohort sampled during active COVID-19. Both conserved end residues are part of each CDR3. The D gene is left open where the match is weak. Not every row has a clone size; where given, it reads once, few, many or a size class.

D gene	V gene	clone size	J gene	CDR3 protein	CDR3 DNA
-	TRBV6-6	-	TRBJ1-1	CASSYPTGGMRTEAFF	TGTGCCAGCAGTTACCCCACGGGGGGGATGCGGACTGAAGCTTTCTTT
TRBD1	TRBV11-3	-	TRBJ2-1	CASSQTGSLYNEQFF	TGTGCCAGCAGTCAGACAGGGTCTTTATACAATGAGCAGTTCTTC
-	TRBV19	once	TRBJ2-5	CASSPPIWQGETQYF	TGTGCCAGTAGTCCACCCATCTGGCAGGGAGAGACCCAGTACTTC
TRBD2	TRBV19	-	TRBJ2-7	CASSIAAGGYYEQYF	TGTGCCAGTAGTATTGCGGCGGGAGGCTACTACGAGCAGTACTTC
-	TRBV10-3	-	TRBJ1-1	CAISEVGQGTFF	-
-	TRBV10-3	-	TRBJ1-4	CATSGGDGDEKLFF	TGTGCCACGTCGGGAGGGGACGGGGATGAAAAACTGTTTTTT
TRBD1	TRBV5-1	once	TRBJ1-6	CASSFERTGFSNSPLHF	TGCGCCAGCAGCTTCGAACGGACAGGATTCTCTAATTCACCCCTCCACTTT
-	TRBV3-1/TRBV3-2	once	TRBJ1-1	CASSHRSGEAFF	TGTGCCAGCAGCCATAGGTCAGGGGAAGCTTTCTTT
-	TRBV4-3	-	TRBJ2-3	CASSQDLQVPDTQYF	TGCGCCAGCAGCCAAGATCTACAGGTCCCCGATACGCAGTATTTT
TRBD1	TRBV2	-	TRBJ2-3	CASSGDRASTDTQYF	TGTGCCAGCAGTGGAGACAGGGCTAGCACAGATACGCAGTATTTT
-	TRBV15	-	TRBJ2-7	CATSRERDSTYEQYF	TGTGCCACCAGCAGAGAACGGGACTCGACCTACGAGCAGTACTTC
-	TRBV5-1	-	TRBJ1-5	CASRPGGSENQPQHF	TGCGCCAGCCGCCCGGGAGGGAGTGAGAATCAGCCCCAGCATTTT
TRBD2	TRBV19	once	TRBJ2-5	CASSRSSGDQETQYF	TGTGCCAGTAGTCGGTCTAGCGGGGACCAAGAGACCCAGTACTTC
-	TRBV28	-	TRBJ1-4	CASSSNNEKLFF	TGTGCCAGCAGTTCAAATAATGAAAAACTGTTTTTT
TRBD1	TRBV3-1/TRBV3-2	-	TRBJ2-7	CASSPGTGAYEQYF	TGTGCCAGCAGCCCGGGGACAGGGGCTTACGAGCAGTACTTC
TRBD1	TRBV28	-	TRBJ1-1	CASRISKTGSSEAFF	TGTGCCAGCAGGATATCCAAGACAGGGAGTTCTGAAGCTTTCTTT
TRBD1	TRBV4-1	-	TRBJ1-3	CASSQEGGTVGNTIYF	TGCGCCAGCAGCCAAGAAGGAGGGACAGTTGGAAACACCATATATTTT
-	TRBV27	-	TRBJ2-7	CASSPRNRREQYF	TGTGCCAGCAGTCCCAGGAACCGTAGGGAGCAGTACTTC
-	TRBV6-5	-	TRBJ2-5	CASSLLELVQETQYF	TGTGCCAGCAGCTTACTCGAGTTAGTCCAAGAGACCCAGTACTTC
-	TRBV28	once	TRBJ2-7	CASSSMLSYEQYF	TGTGCCAGCAGCAGTATGCTCTCCTACGAGCAGTACTTC
TRBD1	TRBV28	-	TRBJ2-3	CASTPRDRGSAGGWNTQYF	TGTGCCAGCACTCCCCGGGACAGGGGATCGGCGGGAGGATGGAATACGCAGTATTTT
TRBD1	TRBV5-5	few	TRBJ2-7	CASSVHQGAYEQYF	TGTGCCAGCAGCGTTCATCAGGGGGCCTACGAGCAGTACTTC
TRBD2	TRBV5-1	-	TRBJ2-2	CASSSPGGVNTGELFF	TGCGCCAGCAGCTCGCCGGGGGGGGTGAACACCGGGGAGCTGTTTTTT
-	TRBV7-2	-	TRBJ2-3	CASSSPNTDTQYF	TGTGCCAGCAGCTCCCCTAACACAGATACGCAGTATTTT
-	TRBV5-1	-	TRBJ2-2	CASMGGPNTGELFF	TGCGCCAGCATGGGGGGGCCAAACACCGGGGAGCTGTTTTTT
TRBD1	TRBV5-6	-	TRBJ2-4	CASSFTGGAKNIQYF	TGTGCCAGCAGCTTTACAGGGGGAGCCAAAAACATTCAGTACTTC
-	TRBV25-1	-	TRBJ2-4	CASSEFNTKAKNIQYF	TGTGCCAGCAGTGAATTTAACACGAAAGCCAAAAACATTCAGTACTTC
-	TRBV28	once	TRBJ2-7	CASSSLPYEQYF	TGTGCCAGCAGTTCTCTTCCTTACGAGCAGTACTTC
TRBD2	TRBV6-1	-	TRBJ2-4	CASSEVASGPIQYF	TGTGCCAGCAGTGAAGTTGCTAGCGGGCCAATTCAGTACTTC
-	TRBV4-3	few	TRBJ2-7	CASSQEFQEGARYEQYF	TGCGCCAGCAGCCAAGAATTCCAGGAGGGGGCGCGGTACGAGCAGTACTTC
-	TRBV9	few	TRBJ1-1	CASSVAEGGNTEAFF	TGTGCCAGCAGCGTAGCTGAGGGAGGAAACACTGAAGCTTTCTTT
-	TRBV7-2	-	TRBJ2-5	CASSLRPPPGTQYF	TGTGCCAGCAGCTTACGTCCGCCCCCGGGGACCCAGTACTTC
TRBD1	TRBV5-1	-	TRBJ1-3	CASSQTGGRNTIYF	TGCGCCAGCAGCCAGACAGGGGGAAGAAACACCATATATTTT
-	TRBV5-5	-	TRBJ1-2	CASSHGGVSNYGYTF	TGTGCCAGCAGCCATGGAGGAGTCTCTAACTATGGCTACACCTTC
TRBD1	TRBV5-1	-	TRBJ2-2	CASSLVGGDTGELFF	TGCGCCAGCAGCTTGGTAGGGGGCGACACCGGGGAGCTGTTTTTT
TRBD1	TRBV5-1	-	TRBJ1-2	CASSLTGQGSGGYTF	TGCGCCAGCAGCTTGACAGGACAGGGGAGTGGCGGCTACACCTTC
TRBD1	TRBV7-9	-	TRBJ2-1	CASSPPGQEYNEQFF	TGTGCCAGCAGCCCACCGGGACAGGAATACAATGAGCAGTTCTTC
TRBD1	TRBV10-3	-	TRBJ2-2	CAIMRDRGNTGELFF	TGTGCCATCATGAGAGACAGGGGAAACACCGGGGAGCTGTTTTTT
-	TRBV5-6	-	TRBJ2-2	CASSPGEPGELFF	TGTGCCAGCAGCCCCGGTGAGCCCGGGGAGCTGTTTTTT
TRBD1	TRBV6-4	-	TRBJ2-5	CASSDSPGTGGRETQYF	TGTGCCAGCAGTGACTCACCAGGGACAGGGGGGCGAGAGACCCAGTACTTC
TRBD1	TRBV15	-	TRBJ1-5	CATSRDTGGARQPQHF	TGTGCCACCAGCAGAGATACAGGGGGCGCAAGGCAGCCCCAGCATTTT
TRBD2	TRBV5-1	-	TRBJ2-1	CASSLVAGAHEQFF	TGCGCCAGCAGCTTAGTAGCGGGAGCCCATGAGCAGTTCTTC
-	TRBV7-9	-	TRBJ1-2	CASTLSETQDYGYTF	TGTGCCAGCACCTTAAGTGAGACACAGGACTATGGCTACACCTTC
-	TRBV24-1	few	TRBJ2-2	CATSDPRQVTGELFF	TGTGCCACCAGTGATCCACGACAGGTCACCGGGGAGCTGTTTTTT
-	TRBV19	-	TRBJ1-2	CATVRQVNYGYTF	TGTGCCACGGTGCGACAGGTTAACTATGGCTACACCTTC
TRBD1	TRBV5-4	-	TRBJ1-2	CASSSKGQGDGGYTF	TGTGCCAGCAGCTCGAAGGGACAGGGGGACGGTGGCTACACCTTC
TRBD1	TRBV3-1/TRBV3-2	-	TRBJ2-7	CASSHRTGTAVYEQYF	TGTGCCAGCAGCCACCGAACCGGGACAGCAGTCTACGAGCAGTACTTC
-	TRBV3-1/TRBV3-2	-	TRBJ2-2	CASSQAVFGELFF	TGTGCCAGCAGCCAAGCTGTGTTCGGGGAGCTGTTTTTT
-	TRBV28	once	TRBJ1-1	CASSRGSNTEAFF	TGTGCCAGCAGTCGGGGGTCAAACACTGAAGCTTTCTTT
-	TRBV20-1	few	TRBJ2-7	CSAEVVDEQYF	TGCAGTGCTGAGGTGGTAGACGAGCAGTACTTC
-	TRBV7-9	once	TRBJ1-2	CASSPTGQSLHGYTF	TGTGCCAGCAGTCCGACAGGCCAATCTTTGCATGGCTACACCTTC
-	TRBV28	few	TRBJ1-6	CASALGRGYNSPLHF	TGTGCCAGCGCCTTGGGGCGGGGCTATAATTCACCCCTCCACTTT
-	TRBV6-5	-	TRBJ2-1	CASSPGDSSYNEQFF	TGTGCCAGCAGCCCCGGAGACAGCTCCTACAATGAGCAGTTCTTC
TRBD2	TRBV9	-	TRBJ2-5	CASSIAGGPQETQYF	TGTGCCAGCAGCATAGCGGGGGGGCCACAAGAGACCCAGTACTTC
-	TRBV18	-	TRBJ2-5	CASSSRGETQYF	TGTGCCAGCTCAAGCAGGGGAGAGACCCAGTACTTC